This T cell receptor (beta chain) was recorded in a study of vaccination effects on CD4 cells after COVID-19. Study-level information: Cultures of around 2.2 million PBMC per well contained around 10 IU/ml IL-2 plus 10 ug/ml peptides.

Generated by immunoSEQ multiplex PCR, the TCRdb table keeps only in-frame clones and is missing some. Of tens of thousands of clones in the sample, around 85% are singletons; the top ten hold approximately 2.3%. Comment on this clone: Its antigen is unknown.

Around day 10 of culture, CD4+ T cells were separated out. Two doses of either BNT162b2 or mRNA-1273 were given to each participant. None of these healthy vaccinees had been infected with SARS-CoV-2 before vaccination. Trimming left V 0 bases short and J 2 bases short, with 10 bases between. The CDR3 spans 14 residues. The germline CDR1 and CDR2 sequences are GTSNPN and SVGIG (reference sequence). Overall study results and limits: Of the vaccine-induced clones from healthy vaccinees, merely 1 of 255 recognized common cold coronaviruses as well.

This sequence was found in a human donor who received a COVID-19 vaccine. The V call is TRBV30, the J call TRBJ1-2; a possible D gene is TRBD1 (5 bases). Source: CD4+ T cells from PBMCs cultured without peptide, taken after COVID-19 vaccination. This chain's CDR3 is CAWSVNRKNYGYTF. The CDR3 bases are TGTGCCTGGAGTGTAAACAGGAAGAACTATGGCTACACCTTC.